Below, one T cell receptor beta chain is given with its context. Adults between roughly 18 and 95 years of age took part from 24 US areas. In the authors' workflow: Researchers report that nucleated cell counts were estimated from reference gene primer amplification. The protocol was immunoSEQ multiplex PCR, while the TCRdb copy is restricted to in-frame clones and leaves out a portion. From that table come the V and J calls and clone size; the DNA was used to work out D and trimming. The sample contains under 200,000 clones, around 82% of which appear only once. This specimen belongs to a study of blood T cell repertoires in COVID-19. Overall study: Italy, Spain and the United States were the sources of the convalescent and acute COVID-19 samples. Sample material is recorded as cDNA or gDNA derived from T cells, B-cell-depleted T cells, or PBMCs.

The sequencing input was PBMCs or T cells enriched from blood (not recorded which). The sequence was collected from a man in his sixties who had recovered from COVID-19.

The CDR3 bases are TGTGCCAGCAACCCGATTGGGGGGGGCAACGAGCAGTACTTC. Amino acids: CASNPIGGGNEQYF. This chain links TRBV6-5 with TRBJ2-7; the D gene is possibly TRBD2 (7 bases). Between the trimmed V and J ends, which lost 7 bases and 5 bases, there was a span of 18 bases. CDR1 and CDR2 (germline): MNHEY, SVGAGI. The CDR3 consists of 14 residues.